One sample yielded the 14 T cell receptor beta chains listed below, sequenced in a study of human T cells and chemical hapten exposure. The time point: patch test 2, 6 weeks after DPC sensitization. Treatment given: therapeutic diphenylcyclopropenone sensitization with weekly scalp DPC. TCRdb re-called the RACE reads through MiXCR, storing one row per CDR3 protein. This table holds hundreds of thousands of distinct CDR3 sequences, around 6% found once. The sample consisted of whole blood, taken in connection with sensitization to the hapten diphenylcyclopropenone (DPC). Receptor source: a woman between 18 and 30 years old with alopecia areata. Some clones in this sample may be carry-over from other donors' samples.

In this sample, this clonotype turned up many times. The rearrangement uses TRBV14 and TRBJ1-2, with unresolved D. The V end lost 4 bases, the J end lost 3 bases, and 18 bases lay between the germline ends. CDR3 length: 16 amino acids. In germline, CDR1 is SGHDN, CDR2 FVKESK. The CDR3 here is CASSPEDGRLYYGYTF. CDR3 in DNA: TGTGCCAGCAGCCCCGAGGACGGGAGACTTTACTATGGCTACACCTTC.

In this sample, this clonotype turned up a few times. The chain employs TRBV10-3 and TRBJ2-7; no reliable D call. The length of the CDR3 is 11 residues. V was cut by 2 bases and J by 4 bases, with 3 bases left in between. Germline values: CDR1 ENHRY, CDR2 SYGVKD. The CDR3 sequence: CAISEAYEQYF. The CDR3 nucleotides are TGTGCCATCAGTGAGGCTTACGAGCAGTACTTC.

This chain's CDR3 is CASSLAHPYTEAFF. The CDR3 DNA is TGTGCCAGCAGCTTAGCCCACCCTTACACTGAAGCTTTCTTT. V is TRBV7-2 and J is TRBJ1-1; the D is unclear. Germline V gene lookup returns CDR1 SGHTA and CDR2 FQGNSA. V was clipped by 0 bases and J by 3 bases, with 8 bases between them. The CDR3 runs 14 residues. Supplemented by reference TRBV7-2 and TRBJ1-1, the full variable domain reads GAGVSQSPSNKVTEKGKDVELRCDPISGHTALYWYRQSLGQGLEFLIYFQGNSAPDKSGLPSDRFSAERTGGSVSTLTIQRTQQEDSAVYLCASSLAHPYTEAFFGQGTRLTVV.

This clonotype was recorded many times. The rearrangement uses TRBV7-8 and TRBJ1-1, with 7 nucleotides matching TRBD1. The V segment lost 5 bases and the J segment 2 bases; nucleotides outside the gene matches: 8. The length of the CDR3 is 15 residues. CDR1 is SGHVS and CDR2 is FQNEAQ in the germline V gene. CDR3 residues: CASSPRQGVNTEAFF. As DNA, the CDR3 is TGTGCCAGCAGCCCGCGACAGGGTGTCAACACTGAAGCTTTCTTT.

This clonotype has just a few counts. The rearrangement joins TRBV28 to TRBJ1-6; D call uncertain. CDR3 length equals 15 residues. Trimming left V 4 bases short and J 7 bases short, with 14 bases between. The germline V gene encodes CDR1 MDHEN and CDR2 SYDVKM. The CDR3 here is CASSSPEGGNSPLHF. The CDR3 region has the DNA TGTGCCAGCAGTTCCCCGGAGGGAGGGAATTCACCCCTCCACTTT.

This clonotype came up a few times. This chain connects TRBV3-1 to TRBJ1-6, with D hard to call. The germline V gene has CDR1 LGHDT and CDR2 YNNKEL (reference sequence). V gave up 1 base and J gave up 12 bases, with 13 bases separating them. This CDR3 is 14 amino acids long. The CDR3: CASSQAGDIRPLHF. DNA of the CDR3: TGTGCCAGCAGCCAAGCCGGGGATATTCGACCCCTCCACTTT.

The table lists this clonotype with many counts. The genes are TRBV6-2 or TRBV6-3 and TRBJ2-3; perhaps TRBD1 as D (5 bases). CDR1 is MNHEY, CDR2 SVGEGT, per germline. Between the trimmed V and J ends, which lost 2 bases and 3 bases, there was a span of 15 bases. This CDR3 is 16 amino acids long. CDR3 bases: TGTGCCAGCAGTTACCGAGACAGTAAAGGGACAGATACGCAGTATTTT. As protein: CASSYRDSKGTDTQYF.

This clonotype appeared many times. The chain joins TRBV6-1 to TRBJ1-5; possibly TRBD1 for D (5 bases). This CDR3 comprises 16 residues. V was cut by 2 bases and J by 0 bases, with 11 bases left in between. The germline gives CDR1 MNHNS, CDR2 SASEGT. CDR3 loop: CASSESLGTSNQPQHF. CDR3 DNA: TGTGCCAGCAGTGAATCCCTCGGGACTAGCAATCAGCCCCAGCATTTT.

This clonotype was counted many times. The chain joins TRBV5-1 to TRBJ1-5; no reliable D call. The V and J ends lost 0 bases and 1 base respectively, with 8 bases between them. The CDR3 has 15 amino acids. Germline CDR1 reads SGHRS; CDR2 reads YFSETQ. As DNA, the CDR3 is TGCGCCAGCAGCTTGGTCGGGGAGAGCAATCAGCCCCAGCATTTT. This sequence encodes CASSLVGESNQPQHF.

The chain combines TRBV7-9 with TRBJ2-5; no definite D call. CDR1 and CDR2 (germline): SEHNR, FQNEAQ (reference sequence). CDR3 length: 13 amino acids. Trimming cost V 3 bases and J 4 bases, with 9 bases left between them. The CDR3 loop reads CASSFIVGETQYF. CDR3 sequence (DNA): TGTGCCAGCAGCTTCATAGTTGGAGAGACCCAGTACTTC.

This clonotype was detected many times. The chain employs TRBV20-1 and TRBJ1-2; D perhaps matches TRBD1 (6 bases). This CDR3 has 14 amino acids. CDR1 is DFQATT and CDR2 is SNEGSKA in the germline V gene (reference sequence). V lost 8 bases and J lost 0, with 16 bases in between. DNA of the CDR3: TGCAGTACTCTAGCGGCAGGGGCTAACTATGGCTACACCTTC. It is translated as CSTLAAGANYGYTF.

This clonotype occurred a few times. This chain connects TRBV12-3 or TRBV12-4 to TRBJ2-1; D unclear. V was trimmed by 6 bases and J by 4 bases, leaving 16 bases between them. The CDR3 runs to 15 residues. The CDR3 DNA is TGTGCCAGCAGGTATAAGTCCCCCGGTTACAATGAGCAGTTCTTC. This encodes CASRYKSPGYNEQFF.

The chain is built from TRBV4-3 and TRBJ2-7; D is undetermined. Germline V lookup: CDR1 LGHNA, CDR2 YSLEER. CDR3 length equals 15 residues. Deletions cut 0 bases from V and 9 bases from J, with 18 bases between. The CDR3 DNA follows: TGCGCCAGCAGCCAAGATTTTGGCAGACCCGAAGGGCAGTACTTC. Its protein is CASSQDFGRPEGQYF.

There are many counts of this clonotype. The chain uses TRBV29-1 and TRBJ1-1; tentatively, D is TRBD1 (5 bases). The germline V gene encodes CDR1 SQVTM and CDR2 ANQGSEA. The CDR3 runs 15 residues. V lost 7 bases to trimming and J lost 0 bases, with 18 bases between them. The CDR3 DNA reads TGCAGCGCCGACGAGTGGGGGAGGATGAACACTGAAGCTTTCTTT. It yields the protein CSADEWGRMNTEAFF.